This is a list of T cell receptor beta chains from one sample in a study of blood T cells in healthy people across ages. TCRdb processed the 5' RACE reads anew with MiXCR; each CDR3 protein has one entry. The sample contains hundreds of thousands of distinct CDR3 sequences, roughly two fifths of which appear only once. Sequenced input: blood. The receptor source for this set is a man older than 75 in good health. The CDR3 runs from the conserved cysteine through the conserved F or W. Each record gives: D gene, V gene, J gene, CDR3 protein. A D gene is named only where the DNA matches it firmly.

>-|TRBV27|TRBJ2-3
CASSLDFGTDTQYF
>-|TRBV7-3|TRBJ2-1
CASSSVFNNEQFF
>-|TRBV6-2/TRBV6-3|TRBJ2-4
CASSYGGWDFSNIQYF
>TRBD2|TRBV28|-
CASSLPTSRSYEQYF
>-|TRBV10-3|TRBJ2-1
CAISEPGGVEVGENEQFF
>TRBD2|TRBV6-2/TRBV6-3|TRBJ2-1
CASSYVASGGDNEQFF
>-|TRBV7-8|TRBJ1-1
CASSAQEGSTEAFF
>-|TRBV30|TRBJ2-7
CAWSVFDEQYF
>-|TRBV5-1|TRBJ1-1
CASSLGDLNTEAFF
>-|TRBV6-6|TRBJ1-1
CASSPITAMNTEAFF
>-|TRBV7-6|TRBJ2-5
CASSLATTGAGAQYF
>TRBD1|TRBV27|TRBJ2-5
CASHRDRDETQYF
>-|TRBV20-1|TRBJ2-7
CSASAAADEQYF
>-|TRBV7-2|TRBJ1-2
CASSWNGGYGYTF
>-|TRBV28|TRBJ2-5
CASSGQFQETQYF
>-|TRBV6-2/TRBV6-3|TRBJ2-5
CASSYYGAGVETQYF
>TRBD2|TRBV7-2|TRBJ2-7
CASSLTSLAGGLYEQYF
>TRBD1|TRBV6-5|TRBJ1-6
CASSLSTGIHYNSPLHF